The 6 T cell receptor beta chains reported below all come from one sample, sequenced in a study of T cells after yellow fever vaccination. TCRdb passed the 5' RACE reads through MiXCR, listing each CDR3 protein once. The sample lists tens of thousands of distinct CDR3 sequences; about 6.6% were seen once. The starting material was CD8+ T cells not binding an NS4B(214-222) dextramer, sorted from PBMCs, obtained approximately 47 days after the first yellow fever vaccination. Receptors originate from a man between 18 and 35 years old who received the YFV17D yellow fever vaccine.

Many counts were recorded for this clonotype. This chain connects TRBV4-1 to TRBJ2-1; 11 bases agree with TRBD1. The length of the CDR3 is 15 residues. Looked up from germline, CDR1 is MGHRA and CDR2 is YSYEKL. V shed 3 bases, J shed 7 bases, and the junction held 5 bases outside the gene matches. The CDR3 loop is CASSHPGQGGNEQFF. In DNA form, the CDR3 reads TGCGCCAGCAGCCACCCGGGACAGGGGGGAAATGAGCAGTTCTTC.

V gene TRBV5-4 combines with J gene TRBJ2-2, with 10 bases identical to TRBD2. Trimming at V came to 3 bases and at J to 2 bases, leaving 7 bases not matched to a gene. Germline V gene sequence: CDR1 SGHNT, CDR2 YYREEE (reference sequence). This CDR3 is 17 amino acids long. The CDR3, as DNA: TGTGCCAGCAGCTATAGCGGGGGGAATCCTAACACCGGGGAGCTGTTTTTT. It translates to CASSYSGGNPNTGELFF. Full variable domain (missing parts from reference TRBV5-4 and TRBJ2-2): ETGVTQSPTHLIKTRGQQVTLRCSSQSGHNTVSWYQQALGQGPQFIFQYYREEENGRGNFPPRFSGLQFPNYSSELNVNALELDDSALYLCASSYSGGNPNTGELFFGEGSRLTVL.

The V call is TRBV12-3 or TRBV12-4, the J call TRBJ1-2, with 9 bases aligning to TRBD1. V gave up 1 base and J gave up 4 bases; unmatched junction bases: 4. The CDR3 length is 15 residues. CDR3 DNA sequence: TGTGCCAGCAGTTTAGGGACAGGGGTCCTCTATGGCTACACCTTC. It codes for CASSLGTGVLYGYTF.

V usage is TRBV4-3 and J usage is TRBJ2-1; 9 bases are a match to TRBD2. Unmatched junction bases numbered 7, after V lost 2 bases and J lost 2 bases. The germline V gene has CDR1 LGHNA and CDR2 YSLEER. The CDR3 extends over 17 amino acids. CDR3 loop: CASSQRRAGGAYNEQFF. CDR3 DNA: TGCGCCAGCAGCCAACGTAGGGCGGGGGGGGCCTACAATGAGCAGTTCTTC.

This clonotype has a single count. The chain is built from TRBV7-6 and TRBJ2-1, with D possibly matching TRBD2 (6 bases). CDR1 is SGHVS, CDR2 FNYEAQ, per germline. CDR3 length: 14 amino acids. Trimming took 5 bases from V and 9 from J, leaving 17 bases between them. The CDR3 spells CASSARTIDGEQFF. CDR3 in DNA: TGTGCCAGCAGCGCCCGGACTATCGATGGTGAGCAGTTCTTC.

This chain joins TRBV6-1 and TRBJ2-5; the D gene could be TRBD1 or TRBD2 (5 bases each). Germline V gene data show CDR1 as MNHNS and CDR2 as SASEGT. The CDR3 extends over 14 amino acids. Trimming shortened V by 6 bases and J by 10 bases, and 21 bases separated the two germline ends. In DNA form, the CDR3 reads TGTGCCAGCAGCATAGTGTCGGGGCGAAGGGACCAGTACTTC. It is translated as CASSIVSGRRDQYF.